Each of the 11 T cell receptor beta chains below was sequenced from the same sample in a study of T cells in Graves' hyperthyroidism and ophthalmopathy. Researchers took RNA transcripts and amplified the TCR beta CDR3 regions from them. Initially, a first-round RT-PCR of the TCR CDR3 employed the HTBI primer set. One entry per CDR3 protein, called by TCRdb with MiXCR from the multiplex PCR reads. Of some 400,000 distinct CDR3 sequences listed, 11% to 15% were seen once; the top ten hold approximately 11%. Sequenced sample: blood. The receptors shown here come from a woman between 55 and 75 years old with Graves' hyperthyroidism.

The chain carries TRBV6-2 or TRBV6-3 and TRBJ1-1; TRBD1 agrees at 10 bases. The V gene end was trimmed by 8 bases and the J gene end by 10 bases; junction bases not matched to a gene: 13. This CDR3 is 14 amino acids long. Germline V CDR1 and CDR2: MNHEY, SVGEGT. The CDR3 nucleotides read TGTGCCAGCCGACGTGGACAGGGGGTTAGTATAGCTTTCTTT. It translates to CASRRGQGVSIAFF.

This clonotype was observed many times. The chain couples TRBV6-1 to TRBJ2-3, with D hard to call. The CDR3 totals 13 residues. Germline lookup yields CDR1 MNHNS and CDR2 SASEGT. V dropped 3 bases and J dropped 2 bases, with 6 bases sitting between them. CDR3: CASSDTNTDTQYF. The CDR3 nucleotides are TGTGCCAGCAGTGATACAAACACAGATACGCAGTATTTT.

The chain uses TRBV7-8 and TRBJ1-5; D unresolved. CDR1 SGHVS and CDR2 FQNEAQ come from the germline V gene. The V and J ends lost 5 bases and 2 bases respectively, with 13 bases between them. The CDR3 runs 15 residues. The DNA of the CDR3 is TGTGCCAGCAGCGCGACACCTTGGGGCAATCAGCCCCAGCATTTT. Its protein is CASSATPWGNQPQHF.

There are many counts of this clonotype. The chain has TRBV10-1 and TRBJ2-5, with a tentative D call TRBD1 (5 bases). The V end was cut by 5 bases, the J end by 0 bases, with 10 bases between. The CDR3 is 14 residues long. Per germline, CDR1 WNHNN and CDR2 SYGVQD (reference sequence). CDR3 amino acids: CASSSPGNQETQYF. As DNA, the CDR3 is TGCGCCAGCAGTTCACCAGGGAACCAAGAGACCCAGTACTTC.

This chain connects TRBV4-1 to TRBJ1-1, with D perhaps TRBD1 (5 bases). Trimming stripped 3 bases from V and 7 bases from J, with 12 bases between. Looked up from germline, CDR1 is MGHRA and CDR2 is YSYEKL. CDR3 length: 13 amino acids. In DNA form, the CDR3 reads TGCGCCAGCAGCCAGATCGTGGGACTTGAAGCTTTCTTT. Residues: CASSQIVGLEAFF.

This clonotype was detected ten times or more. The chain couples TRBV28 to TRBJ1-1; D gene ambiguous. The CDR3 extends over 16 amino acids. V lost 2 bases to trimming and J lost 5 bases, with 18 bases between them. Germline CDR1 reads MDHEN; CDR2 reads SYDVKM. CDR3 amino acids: CASSLKGLRARTEAFF. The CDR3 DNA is TGTGCCAGCAGTTTAAAAGGATTGAGAGCCAGGACTGAAGCTTTCTTT.

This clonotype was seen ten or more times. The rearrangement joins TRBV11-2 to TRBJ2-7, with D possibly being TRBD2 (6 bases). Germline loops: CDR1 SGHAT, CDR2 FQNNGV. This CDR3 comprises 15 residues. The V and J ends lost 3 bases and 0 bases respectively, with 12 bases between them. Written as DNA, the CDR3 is TGTGCCAGCAGCTTCCGCGGGGTAGGCTCCTACGAGCAGTACTTC. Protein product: CASSFRGVGSYEQYF.

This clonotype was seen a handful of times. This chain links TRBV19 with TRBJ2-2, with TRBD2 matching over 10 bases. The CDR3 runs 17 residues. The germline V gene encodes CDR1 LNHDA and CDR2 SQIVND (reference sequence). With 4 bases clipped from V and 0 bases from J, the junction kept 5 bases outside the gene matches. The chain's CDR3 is CASSRRTSGTNTGELFF. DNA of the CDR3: TGTGCCAGTAGTAGAAGGACTAGCGGAACGAACACCGGGGAGCTGTTTTTT. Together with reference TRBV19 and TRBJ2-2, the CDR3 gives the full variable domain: DGGITQSPKYLFRKEGQNVTLSCEQNLNHDAMYWYRQDPGQGLRLIYYSQIVNDFQKGDIAEGYSVSREKKESFPLTVTSAQKNPTAFYLCASSRRTSGTNTGELFFGEGSRLTVL.

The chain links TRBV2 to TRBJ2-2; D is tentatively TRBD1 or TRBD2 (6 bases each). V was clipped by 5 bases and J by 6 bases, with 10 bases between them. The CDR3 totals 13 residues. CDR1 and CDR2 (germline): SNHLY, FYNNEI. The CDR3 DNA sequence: TGTGCCAGCAGTTACAGGGAGGCCGGGGAGCTGTTTTTT. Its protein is CASSYREAGELFF.

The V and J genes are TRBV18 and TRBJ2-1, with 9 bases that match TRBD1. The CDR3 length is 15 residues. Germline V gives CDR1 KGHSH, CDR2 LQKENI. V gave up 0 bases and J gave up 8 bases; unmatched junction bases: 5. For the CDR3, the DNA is TGTGCCAGCTCACCACCGGGACAGGGTTTGCATGAGCAGTTCTTC. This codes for CASSPPGQGLHEQFF.

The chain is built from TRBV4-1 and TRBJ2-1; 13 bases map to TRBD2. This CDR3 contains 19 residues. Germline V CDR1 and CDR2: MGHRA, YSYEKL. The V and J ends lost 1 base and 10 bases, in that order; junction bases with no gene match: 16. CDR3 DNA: TGCGCCAGCAGCCAAGTGACTAGCGGGAGGCCCGGCGGGCTGGAAGAGCAGTTCTTC. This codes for CASSQVTSGRPGGLEEQFF.